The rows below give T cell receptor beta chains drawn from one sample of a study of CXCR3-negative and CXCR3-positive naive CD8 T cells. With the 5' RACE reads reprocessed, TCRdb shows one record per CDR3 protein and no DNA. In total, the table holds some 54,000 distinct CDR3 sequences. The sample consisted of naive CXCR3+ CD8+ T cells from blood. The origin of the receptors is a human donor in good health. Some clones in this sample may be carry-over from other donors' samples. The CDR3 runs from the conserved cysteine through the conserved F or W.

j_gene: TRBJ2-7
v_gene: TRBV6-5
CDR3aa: CASSYHPLDTTVYEQYF

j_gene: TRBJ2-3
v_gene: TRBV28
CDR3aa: CASGLGVSSTDTQYF

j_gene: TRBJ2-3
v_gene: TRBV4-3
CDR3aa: CASSQVSRGLDTQYF

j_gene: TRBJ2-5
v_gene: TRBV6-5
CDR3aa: CASSYSPEGTSGGVETQYF

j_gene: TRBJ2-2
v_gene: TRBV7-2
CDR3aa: CASSLPVYPSLATGELFF

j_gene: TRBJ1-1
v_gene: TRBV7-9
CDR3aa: CASSQWENTEAFF

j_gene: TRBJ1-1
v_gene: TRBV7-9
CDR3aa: CASSFRENTEAFF

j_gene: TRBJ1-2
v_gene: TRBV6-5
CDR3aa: CASSGQDGYTF

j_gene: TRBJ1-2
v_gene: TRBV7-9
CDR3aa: CASSPDGPRWGYTF

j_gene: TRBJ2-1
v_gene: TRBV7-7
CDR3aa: CASSFMTGSNEQFF

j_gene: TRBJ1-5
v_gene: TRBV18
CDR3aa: CASSPDRGINQPQHF